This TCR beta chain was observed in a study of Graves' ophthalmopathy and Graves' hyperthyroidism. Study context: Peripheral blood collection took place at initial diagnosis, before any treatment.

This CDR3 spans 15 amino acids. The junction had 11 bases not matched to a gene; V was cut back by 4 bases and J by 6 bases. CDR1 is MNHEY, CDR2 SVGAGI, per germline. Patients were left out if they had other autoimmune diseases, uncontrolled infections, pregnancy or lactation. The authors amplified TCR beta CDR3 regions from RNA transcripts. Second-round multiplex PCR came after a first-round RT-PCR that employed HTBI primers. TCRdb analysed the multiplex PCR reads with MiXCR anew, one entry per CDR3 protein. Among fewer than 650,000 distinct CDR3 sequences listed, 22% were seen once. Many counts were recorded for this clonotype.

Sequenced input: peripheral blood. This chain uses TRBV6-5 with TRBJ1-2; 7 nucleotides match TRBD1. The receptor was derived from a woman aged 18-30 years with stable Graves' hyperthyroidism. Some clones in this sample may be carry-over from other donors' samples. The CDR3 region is CASSSPQGRFDGYTF. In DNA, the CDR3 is TGTGCCAGCAGTTCTCCACAGGGGAGATTTGATGGCTACACCTTC.